The rows below give T cell receptor beta chains drawn from one sample of a study of blood T cell repertoires in COVID-19. The repertoire was sequenced with immunoSEQ multiplex PCR; TCRdb's copy has only in-frame clones and lacks some. In the table there are more than 150,000 clones, around 84% of which are singletons. The material sequenced was peripheral blood. All receptors derive from a man in his forties or fifties with active or convalescent COVID-19. CDR3s include the opening cysteine and the closing phenylalanine or tryptophan. A D gene is named only where the DNA matches it firmly. Not all rows give a size; the values are once, few, many and, for expanded clones, a class.

d_call | j_call | clone_size | v_call | cdr3_nt | cdr3_aa
NA | TRBJ1-1 | NA | TRBV20-1 | TGCAGTGCTAGTAAGGATGGGGGCATGAACACTGAAGCTTTCTTT | CSASKDGGMNTEAFF
TRBD1 | TRBJ1-2 | NA | TRBV3-1/TRBV3-2 | TGTGCCAGCAGCCAGCAAATCCGGGACAGGGGCGACACTAACTATGGCTACACCTTC | CASSQQIRDRGDTNYGYTF
NA | TRBJ1-2 | once | TRBV10-3 | TGTGCCACCAAACAGGGCGACTATGGCTACACCTTC | CATKQGDYGYTF
TRBD2 | TRBJ2-7 | NA | TRBV6-5 | TGTGCCAGCTCGCAGCGGGAGGACTACGAGCAGTACTTC | CASSQREDYEQYF
TRBD1 | TRBJ1-1 | NA | TRBV25-1 | TGTGCCAGCAGTAAAGACAGGGGGGACACTGAAGCTTTCTTT | CASSKDRGDTEAFF
NA | TRBJ1-4 | NA | TRBV7-9 | TGTGCCAGCAGCTTCAGGGTCACTAATGAAAAACTGTTTTTT | CASSFRVTNEKLFF
TRBD1 | TRBJ1-2 | NA | TRBV29-1 | TGCAGCGTGGCCCCGGGACAGGGGCCTTATGGCTACACCTTC | CSVAPGQGPYGYTF
NA | TRBJ2-7 | NA | TRBV9 | TGTGCCAGCAGCGTTACAGGCCCCGACGAGCAGTACTTC | CASSVTGPDEQYF
TRBD1 | TRBJ2-2 | NA | TRBV7-9 | TGTGCCAGCAGCTCCGGCGACAGGGTCGGTTCCGAGGGGGAGCTGTTTTTT | CASSSGDRVGSEGELFF
NA | TRBJ2-7 | NA | TRBV6-6 | TGTGCCAGCAGTTACGGGAGCGCCCAGAGCGAGCAGTACTTC | CASSYGSAQSEQYF
NA | TRBJ1-1 | NA | TRBV4-1 | TGCGCCAGCAGCCAAGATGAGGGGGGGCCGGGGTTGGATACTGAAGCTTTCTTT | CASSQDEGGPGLDTEAFF